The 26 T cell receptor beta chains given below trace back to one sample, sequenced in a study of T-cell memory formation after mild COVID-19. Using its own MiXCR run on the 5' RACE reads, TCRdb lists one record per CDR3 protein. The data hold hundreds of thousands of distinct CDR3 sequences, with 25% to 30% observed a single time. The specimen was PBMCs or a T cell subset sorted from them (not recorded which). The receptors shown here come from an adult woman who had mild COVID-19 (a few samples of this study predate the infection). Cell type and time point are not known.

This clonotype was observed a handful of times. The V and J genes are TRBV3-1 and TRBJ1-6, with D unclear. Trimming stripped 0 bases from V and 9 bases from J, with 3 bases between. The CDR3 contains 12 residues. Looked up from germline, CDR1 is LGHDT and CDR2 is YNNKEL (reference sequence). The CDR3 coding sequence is TGTGCCAGCAGCCAAGAGGGTTCACCCCTCCACTTT. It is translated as CASSQEGSPLHF.

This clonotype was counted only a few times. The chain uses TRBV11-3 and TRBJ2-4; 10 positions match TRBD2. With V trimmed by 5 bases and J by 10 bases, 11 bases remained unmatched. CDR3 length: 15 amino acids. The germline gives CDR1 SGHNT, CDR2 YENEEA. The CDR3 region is CASSPHPGLATIQYF. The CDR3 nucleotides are TGTGCCAGCAGCCCCCACCCGGGACTAGCGACTATTCAGTACTTC.

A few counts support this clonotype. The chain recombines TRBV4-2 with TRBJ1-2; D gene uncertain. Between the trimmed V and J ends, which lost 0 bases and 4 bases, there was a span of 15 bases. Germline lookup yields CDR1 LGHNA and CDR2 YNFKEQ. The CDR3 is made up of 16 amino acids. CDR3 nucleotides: TGTGCCAGCAGCCAAGAGGGCAGTAACGGCCTCTATGGCTACACCTTC. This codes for CASSQEGSNGLYGYTF.

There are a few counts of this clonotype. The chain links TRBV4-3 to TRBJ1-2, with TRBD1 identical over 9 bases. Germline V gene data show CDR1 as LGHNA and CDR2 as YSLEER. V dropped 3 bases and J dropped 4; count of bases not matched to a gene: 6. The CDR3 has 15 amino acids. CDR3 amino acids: CASSQGQGTTYGYTF. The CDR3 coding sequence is TGCGCCAGCAGCCAGGGACAGGGCACTACCTATGGCTACACCTTC.

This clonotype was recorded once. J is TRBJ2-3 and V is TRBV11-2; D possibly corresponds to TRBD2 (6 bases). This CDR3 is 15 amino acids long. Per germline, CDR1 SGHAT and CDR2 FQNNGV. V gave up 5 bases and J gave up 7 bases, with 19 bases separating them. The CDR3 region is CASSTTTGVLNTQYF. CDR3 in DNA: TGTGCCAGCAGCACGACAACGGGAGTGCTTAATACGCAGTATTTT.

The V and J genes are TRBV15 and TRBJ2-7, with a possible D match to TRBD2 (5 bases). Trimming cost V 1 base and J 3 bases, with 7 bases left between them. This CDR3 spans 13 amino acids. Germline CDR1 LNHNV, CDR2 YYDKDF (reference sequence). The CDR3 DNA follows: TGTGCCACCAGCAGAGCGGGGATCTACGAGCAGTACTTC. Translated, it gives CATSRAGIYEQYF.

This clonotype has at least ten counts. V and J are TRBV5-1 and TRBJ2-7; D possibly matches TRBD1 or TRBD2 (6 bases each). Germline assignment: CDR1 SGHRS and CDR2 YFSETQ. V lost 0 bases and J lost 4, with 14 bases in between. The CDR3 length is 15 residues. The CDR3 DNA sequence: TGCGCCAGCAGCTTGGAAAGTTTAGGGGGGTACGAGCAGTACTTC. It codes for CASSLESLGGYEQYF.

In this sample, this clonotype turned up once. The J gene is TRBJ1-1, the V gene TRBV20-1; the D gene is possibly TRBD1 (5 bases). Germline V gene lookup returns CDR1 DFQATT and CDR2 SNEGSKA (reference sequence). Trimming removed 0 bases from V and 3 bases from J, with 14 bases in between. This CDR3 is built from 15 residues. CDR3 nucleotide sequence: TGCAGTGCTAGAGAGGTAGGGGTTGCGGACACTGAAGCTTTCTTT. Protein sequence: CSAREVGVADTEAFF.

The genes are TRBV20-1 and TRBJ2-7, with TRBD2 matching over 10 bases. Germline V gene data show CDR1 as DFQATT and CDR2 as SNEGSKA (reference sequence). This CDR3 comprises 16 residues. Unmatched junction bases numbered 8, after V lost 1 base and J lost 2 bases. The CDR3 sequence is CSARVEAGGSPYEQYF. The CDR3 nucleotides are TGCAGTGCTAGAGTGGAAGCGGGGGGGTCGCCCTACGAGCAGTACTTC.

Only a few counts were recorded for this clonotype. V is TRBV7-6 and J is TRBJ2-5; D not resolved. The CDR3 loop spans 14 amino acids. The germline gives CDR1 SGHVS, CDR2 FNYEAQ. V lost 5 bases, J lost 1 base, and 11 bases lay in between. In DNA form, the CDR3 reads TGTGCCAGCAGCAAATTTGCCAGCCAAGAGACCCAGTACTTC. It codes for CASSKFASQETQYF.

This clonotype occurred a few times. As DNA, the CDR3 is TGTGCCAGCAGCCCGTGGACTAGCGGGTCCCCCGGGGAGCTGTTTTTT. This codes for CASSPWTSGSPGELFF. The chain couples TRBV7-6 to TRBJ2-2; 11 bases are shared with TRBD2. The CDR3 sequence is 16 residues long. With 5 bases clipped from V and 6 bases from J, the junction kept 8 bases outside the gene matches. Looked up from germline, CDR1 is SGHVS and CDR2 is FNYEAQ.

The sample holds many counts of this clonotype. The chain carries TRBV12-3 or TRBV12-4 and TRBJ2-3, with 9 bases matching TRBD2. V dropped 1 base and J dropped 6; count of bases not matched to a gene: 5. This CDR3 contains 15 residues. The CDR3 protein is CASSLGLAVSDTQYF. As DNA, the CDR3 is TGTGCCAGCAGTTTAGGACTAGCGGTATCCGATACGCAGTATTTT.

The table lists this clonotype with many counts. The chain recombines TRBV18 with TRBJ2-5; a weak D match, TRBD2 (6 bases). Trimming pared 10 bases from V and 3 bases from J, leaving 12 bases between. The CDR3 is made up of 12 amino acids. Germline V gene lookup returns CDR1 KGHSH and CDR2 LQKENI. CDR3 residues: CATLGGKETQYF. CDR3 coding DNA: TGTGCCACCCTAGGAGGGAAAGAGACCCAGTACTTC.

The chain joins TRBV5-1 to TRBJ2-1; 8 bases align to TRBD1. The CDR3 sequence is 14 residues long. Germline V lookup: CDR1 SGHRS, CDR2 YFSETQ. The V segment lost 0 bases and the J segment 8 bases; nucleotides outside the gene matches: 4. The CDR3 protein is CASSLVAGGDEQFF. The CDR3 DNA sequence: TGCGCCAGCAGCTTGGTGGCAGGGGGCGATGAGCAGTTCTTC.

This CDR3 reads CASSQGDTYSNQPQHF. Here the CDR3 DNA reads TGTGCCAGCAGCCAAGGGGACACCTATAGCAATCAGCCCCAGCATTTT. The chain couples TRBV3-1 to TRBJ1-5; tentatively, D is TRBD1 (6 bases). Trimming left V 1 base short and J 0 bases short, with 10 bases between. The CDR3 contains 16 residues. Looked up from germline, CDR1 is LGHDT and CDR2 is YNNKEL (reference sequence).

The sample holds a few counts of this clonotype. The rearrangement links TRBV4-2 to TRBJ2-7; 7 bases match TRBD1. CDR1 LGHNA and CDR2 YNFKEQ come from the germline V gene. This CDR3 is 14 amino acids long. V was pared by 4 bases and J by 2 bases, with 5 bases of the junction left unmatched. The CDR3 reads CASSLDRVAYEQYF. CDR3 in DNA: TGTGCCAGCAGCCTAGACAGGGTTGCCTACGAGCAGTACTTC.

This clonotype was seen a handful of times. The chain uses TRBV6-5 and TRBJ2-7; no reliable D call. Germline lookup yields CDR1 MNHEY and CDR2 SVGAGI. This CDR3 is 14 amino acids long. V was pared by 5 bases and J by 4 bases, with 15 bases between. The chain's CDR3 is CASSPDLWSYEQYF. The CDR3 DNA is TGTGCCAGCAGTCCAGATCTATGGAGTTACGAGCAGTACTTC.

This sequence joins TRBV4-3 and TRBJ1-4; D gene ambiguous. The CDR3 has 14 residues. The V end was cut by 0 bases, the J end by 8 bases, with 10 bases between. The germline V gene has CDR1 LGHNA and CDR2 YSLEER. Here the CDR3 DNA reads TGCGCCAGCAGCCAAGATTTTGCGGTGGAAAAACTGTTTTTT. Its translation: CASSQDFAVEKLFF.

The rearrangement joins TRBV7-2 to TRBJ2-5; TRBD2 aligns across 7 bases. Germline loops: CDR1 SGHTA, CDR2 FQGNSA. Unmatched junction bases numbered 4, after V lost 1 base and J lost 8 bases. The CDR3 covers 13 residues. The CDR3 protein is CASSLEGGGTQYF. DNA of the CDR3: TGTGCCAGCAGCTTAGAGGGCGGGGGAACCCAGTACTTC.

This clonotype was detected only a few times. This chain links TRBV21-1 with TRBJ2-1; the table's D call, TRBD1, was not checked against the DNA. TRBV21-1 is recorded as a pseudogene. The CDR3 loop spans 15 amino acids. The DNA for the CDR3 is TGTGCCAGCAGCAAAGTCCGGGGGGCTTACAATGAGCAGTTCTTC. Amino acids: CASSKVRGAYNEQFF.

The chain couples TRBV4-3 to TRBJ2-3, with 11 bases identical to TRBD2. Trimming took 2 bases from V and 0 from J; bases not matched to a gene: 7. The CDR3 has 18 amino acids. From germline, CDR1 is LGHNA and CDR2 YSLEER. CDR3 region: CASSQSRTSGPSTDTQYF. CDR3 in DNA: TGCGCCAGCAGCCAATCTAGGACTAGCGGGCCTAGCACAGATACGCAGTATTTT.

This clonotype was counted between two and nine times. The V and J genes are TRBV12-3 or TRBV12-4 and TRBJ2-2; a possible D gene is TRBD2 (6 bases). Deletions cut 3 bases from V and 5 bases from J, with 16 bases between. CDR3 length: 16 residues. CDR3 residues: CASSFGGEVKTGELFF. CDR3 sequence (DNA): TGTGCCAGCAGTTTCGGCGGGGAGGTGAAGACCGGGGAGCTGTTTTTT.

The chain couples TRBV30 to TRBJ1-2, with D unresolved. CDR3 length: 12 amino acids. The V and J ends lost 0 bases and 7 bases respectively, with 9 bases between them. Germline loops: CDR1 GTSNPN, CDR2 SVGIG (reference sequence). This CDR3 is CAWSVADVGYTF. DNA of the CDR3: TGTGCCTGGAGTGTCGCGGACGTTGGCTACACCTTC.

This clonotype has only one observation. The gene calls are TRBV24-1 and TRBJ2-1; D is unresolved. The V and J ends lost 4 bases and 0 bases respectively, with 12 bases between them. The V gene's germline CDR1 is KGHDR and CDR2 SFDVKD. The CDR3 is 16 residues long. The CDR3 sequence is CATSDTTESSYNEQFF. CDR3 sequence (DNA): TGTGCCACCAGTGACACGACGGAGAGCTCCTACAATGAGCAGTTCTTC.

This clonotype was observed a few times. CDR3 in DNA: TGCAGCGTTTTAAGCGGGGGGGCGGATACGCAGTATTTT. Protein product: CSVLSGGADTQYF. The chain recombines TRBV29-1 with TRBJ2-3; 10 bases are a match to TRBD2. After removal of 5 bases from V and 6 bases from J, the junction contained 5 bases not matched to a gene. There are 13 residues in the CDR3. Looked up from germline, CDR1 is SQVTM and CDR2 is ANQGSEA.

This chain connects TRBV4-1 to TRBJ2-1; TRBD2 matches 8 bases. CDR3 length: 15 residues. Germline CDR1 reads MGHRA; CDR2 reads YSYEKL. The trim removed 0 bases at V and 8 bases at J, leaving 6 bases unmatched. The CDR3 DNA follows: TGCGCCAGCAGCCAAGACCGGGGGGGCCTGTATGAGCAGTTCTTC. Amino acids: CASSQDRGGLYEQFF.